This paragraph reports one TCR beta chain. The sample holds a few counts of this clone. The antigen this receptor binds is unknown. Base-call qualities are not available, and no considerably larger clone is one nucleotide away. Relative to germline, V is 4 bases shorter and J is 5 bases shorter, with 6 bases between their ends. There are 12 amino acids in the CDR3, from cysteine to phenylalanine inclusive. Only the CDR3 region is kept as DNA, spanning 36 bases read in frame from base 1. For CDR1 and CDR2, the germline V gene lists SNHLY and FYNNEI. Library preparation used the immunoSEQ multiplex PCR assay. Entries here come from immuneACCESS through TCRdb and include only in-frame sequences with V and J called. Some clones fail to appear in such tables; in the studies checked, an unresolved V gene covers under half of the shortfall, and the cause of the remainder is unknown. Counted in this sample were more than 20,000 clones; over 85% of them appeared once. About 30% of the sample belongs to the ten largest clones.

These data come from a study of preoperative IRX-2 immunotherapy in early breast cancer (dated by TCRdb to about 2019). Reading the label with the study, this specimen's treatment or condition is: preoperative locoregional IRX-2 cytokine immunotherapy. The samples were obtained from a phase Ib study that tested preoperative, locoregional IRX-2 cytokine immunotherapy designed to prime immune responses. Patients with early-stage breast cancer who were given IRX-2 before surgery served as donors. This clonotype was obtained from a human donor with breast cancer. The V gene is TRBV2 and the J gene is TRBJ2-1; no D gene can be assigned with confidence. The material sequenced was tumor tissue, taken after IRX-2 immunotherapy. The CDR3 has the sequence CASSVLHNEQFF. Read as DNA, the sequence is TGTGCCAGCAGTGTCCTCCACAATGAGCAGTTCTTC. Full variable domain (CDR3 extended with the reference TRBV2 and TRBJ2-1 proteins): EPEVTQTPSHQVTQMGQEVILRCVPISNHLYFYWYRQILGQKVEFLVSFYNNEISEKSEIFDDQFSVERPDGSNFTLKIRSTKLEDSAMYFCASSVLHNEQFFGPGTRLTVL.